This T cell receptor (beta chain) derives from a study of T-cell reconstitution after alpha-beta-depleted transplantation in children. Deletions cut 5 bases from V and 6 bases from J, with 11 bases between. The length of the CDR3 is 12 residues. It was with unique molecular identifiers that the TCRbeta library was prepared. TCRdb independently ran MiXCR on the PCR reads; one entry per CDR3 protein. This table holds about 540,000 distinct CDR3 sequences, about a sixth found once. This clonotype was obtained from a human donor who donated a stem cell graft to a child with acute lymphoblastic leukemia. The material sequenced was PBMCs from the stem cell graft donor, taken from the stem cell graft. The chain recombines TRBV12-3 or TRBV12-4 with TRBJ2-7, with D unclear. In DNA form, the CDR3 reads TGTGCCAGCAGTCCCTCATGGGCCGAGCAGTACTTC. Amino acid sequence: CASSPSWAEQYF.